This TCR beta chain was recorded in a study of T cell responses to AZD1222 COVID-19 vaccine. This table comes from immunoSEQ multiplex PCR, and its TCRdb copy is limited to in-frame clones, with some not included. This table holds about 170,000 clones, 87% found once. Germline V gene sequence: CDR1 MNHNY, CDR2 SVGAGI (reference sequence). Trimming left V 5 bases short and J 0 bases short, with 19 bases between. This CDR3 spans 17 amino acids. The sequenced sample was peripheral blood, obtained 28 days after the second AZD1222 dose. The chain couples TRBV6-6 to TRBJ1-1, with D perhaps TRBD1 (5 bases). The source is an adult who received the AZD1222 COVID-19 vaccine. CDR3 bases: TGTGCCAGCAGTCCGATGAGACGGGGGGGGATGAACACTGAAGCTTTCTTT. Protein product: CASSPMRRGGMNTEAFF.